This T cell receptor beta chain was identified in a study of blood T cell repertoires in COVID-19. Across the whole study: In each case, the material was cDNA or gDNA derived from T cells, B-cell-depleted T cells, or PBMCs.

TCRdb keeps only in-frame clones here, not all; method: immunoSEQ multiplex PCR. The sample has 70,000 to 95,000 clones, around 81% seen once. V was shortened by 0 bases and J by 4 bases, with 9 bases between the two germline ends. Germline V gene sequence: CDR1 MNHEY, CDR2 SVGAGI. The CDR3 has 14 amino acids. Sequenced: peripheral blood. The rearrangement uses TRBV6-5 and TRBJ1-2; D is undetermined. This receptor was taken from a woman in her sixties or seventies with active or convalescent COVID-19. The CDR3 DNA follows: TGTGCCAGCAGTTACTCGGATGGAGGCTATGGCTACACCTTC. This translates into CASSYSDGGYGYTF.